The clone carrying this T cell receptor beta chain was seen many times. The antigen is undetermined. Together with thyroid ultrasound, orbital computed tomography, serum thyroxine and TRAb, clinical symptoms were used for diagnoses. The sample originates from a study of T cells in Graves' hyperthyroidism and ophthalmopathy. Study details: The initial diagnosis was the point when peripheral blood was collected, ahead of any treatment. Whole-study results and caveats: Blood samples included most of the expanded thyroid clonotypes exceeding 0.001.

Authors of the study amplified TCR beta CDR3 regions from RNA transcripts. The study used the HTBI primer set for a first-round RT-PCR of the TCR CDR3. TCRdb passed the multiplex PCR reads through MiXCR, listing each CDR3 protein once. The repertoire holds about 290,000 distinct CDR3 sequences, with about an eighth as singletons. The V and J ends lost 9 bases and 0 bases respectively, with 14 bases between them. The germline gives CDR1 LNHDA, CDR2 SQIVND (reference sequence). This CDR3 spans 14 amino acids. The rearrangement links TRBV19 to TRBJ2-5; D is possibly TRBD2 (6 bases). This TCR was sampled from a woman in her 40s with Graves' hyperthyroidism. The source material was blood. The CDR3 sequence is CASARGGNQETQYF. The CDR3 region has the DNA TGTGCCAGCGCTCGCGGCGGGAACCAAGAGACCCAGTACTTC.